This TCR beta chain is drawn from a study of beta chain features in type 1 diabetes. Study-level background: Comparable age, gender and cell yields were observed in patients relative to healthy donors.

The CDR3 is 16 residues long. Germline CDR1 is SGHTA and CDR2 is FQGNSA. V lost 4 bases, J lost 9 bases, and 15 bases stayed unmatched. In the case of this clone: What it binds is unknown.

Findings and limits, study-wide: Unsettled here was the matter of whether HLA type influences TCRB rearrangement. Patients with type 1 diabetes showed fewer VDJ junction insertions and more deletions.

Reverse transcribing all isolated RNA meant expressed TCRB transcripts were sequenced. Sequencing of naive, central memory and regulatory T cell samples gave an average of around 3.5 million reads. Measured with immunoSEQ multiplex PCR; TCRdb has only the in-frame clones, and not every one. The table shows around 300,000 clones, with 8% occurring only once. V is TRBV7-2 and J is TRBJ2-5; 9 bases align to TRBD2. This receptor was obtained from a woman between 18 and 29 years old in good health. The source material was central memory CD4+ T cells from blood. The DNA for the CDR3 is TGTGCCAGCAGCTCCCGATGGGTAGCGGGGGCTACGGCCCAGTACTTC. This codes for CASSSRWVAGATAQYF. The variable domain in full, with the rest retrieved from reference TRBV7-2 and TRBJ2-5, is GAGVSQSPSNKVTEKGKDVELRCDPISGHTALYWYRQSLGQGLEFLIYFQGNSAPDKSGLPSDRFSAERTGGSVSTLTIQRTQQEDSAVYLCASSSRWVAGATAQYFGPGTRLLVL.